This T cell receptor (beta chain) stems from a study of shared clonotypes between healthy human individuals. TCRdb keeps only in-frame clones here, not all; method: immunoSEQ multiplex PCR. The repertoire holds 2 million to 2.5 million clones, with roughly 94% as singletons. Comments on this clone: Other DNA sequences in the sample encode the same CDR3.

The germline gives CDR1 SGHTA, CDR2 FQGNSA. CDR3 length equals 13 residues. Trimming removed 3 bases at V and 7 bases at J, with 10 bases between. The sample taken for sequencing was naive CD4+ T cells sorted from blood. Described subset: CD45RA+ positively selected. The sequence was obtained from a man between 18 and 35 years old in good health. This chain joins TRBV7-2 and TRBJ1-5; D may be TRBD1 (5 bases). CDR3 in DNA: TGTGCCAGCAGCTTGGCCAGGGACCAGCCCCAGCATTTT. As protein: CASSLARDQPQHF.